A selection of T cell receptor beta chains follows, all from one sample in a study of OX40 agonist ivuxolimab in advanced cancers. TCRdb's table, derived via immunoSEQ multiplex PCR, lists solely in-frame clones and lacks some. The data hold about 53,000 clones, with around nine tenths observed a single time. Here the sequenced sample was CD4+ or CD8+ T cells sorted from blood, taken in a trial of the OX40 agonist ivuxolimab. All receptors come from an adult with an advanced solid tumor such as melanoma, head and neck, liver or kidney cancer. CDR3s include the opening cysteine and the closing phenylalanine or tryptophan. The D gene is left open where the match is weak. Where a row states a size, it is once, few, many or the class of an expanded clone; other rows omit it.

TRBD2	once	TRBV5-8	TRBJ2-3	TGTGCCAGCAGCTTCCTTCCGGGGACTAGCGGGAGCTGGACGCAGTATTTT	CASSFLPGTSGSWTQYF
-	-	TRBV6-1	TRBJ1-2	TGTGCCAGCCTCCGGGCCGGGGCTAACTATGGCTACACCTTC	CASLRAGANYGYTF
-	-	TRBV14	TRBJ1-5	TGTGCCAGCAGCCCCCGGGACGGTCGGCCCCAGCATTTT	CASSPRDGRPQHF
-	-	TRBV7-2	TRBJ2-1	TGTGCCAGCAGCTTAGTAGGGATCGGGGGCATGTCCTACAATGAGCAGTTCTTC	CASSLVGIGGMSYNEQFF
-	-	TRBV12-5	TRBJ1-1	TGTGCTAGTGTCTCAGGGAGGCGGAACACTGAAGCTTTCTTT	CASVSGRRNTEAFF
TRBD1	-	TRBV9	TRBJ1-2	TGTGCCAGCAGCCTTATGCCGACTAGCAGTACAGGGGTAAACTATGGCTACACCTTC	CASSLMPTSSTGVNYGYTF
TRBD1	-	TRBV7-9	TRBJ1-2	TGTGCCAGCAGCTTACAGGGGGCCGGCTATGGCTACACCTTC	CASSLQGAGYGYTF
-	once	TRBV19	TRBJ1-5	TGTGCCAGTAGTTTGGGGCTTCGAAATCAGCCCCAGCATTTT	CASSLGLRNQPQHF
-	-	TRBV2	TRBJ2-7	TGTGCCAGCAGACTTGACAGCTTCTCCTACGAGCAGTACTTC	CASRLDSFSYEQYF
-	-	TRBV6-1	TRBJ2-3	TGTGCCAGCAGCGCTTCGGATGTTGTGGATACGCAGTATTTT	CASSASDVVDTQYF
-	-	TRBV5-1	TRBJ2-1	TGCGCCAGCAGTACCGGGACCTGGGCCAATGAGCAGTTCTTC	CASSTGTWANEQFF
-	-	TRBV4-2	TRBJ1-2	TGTGCCAGCAGCCAAGTAGGAGAGGGGCGAGGGTATGGCTACACCTTC	CASSQVGEGRGYGYTF
-	-	TRBV7-9	TRBJ2-7	TGTGCCAGCAGCGCCCATACTAGTGCCAACGAGCAGTACTTC	CASSAHTSANEQYF
TRBD2	-	TRBV4-1	TRBJ2-7	TGCGCCAGCAGCCCCCGGTGCGGGAGGGCCGTCTGCGAGCAGTACTTC	CASSPRCGRAVCEQYF
TRBD1	-	TRBV5-1	TRBJ2-2	TGCGCCGGGGGGACAGGGCAGAACACCGGGGAGCTGTTTTTT	CAGGTGQNTGELFF
-	few	TRBV9	TRBJ1-5	TGTGCCAGCAGCGCGGACGGATACAATCAGCCCCAGCATTTT	CASSADGYNQPQHF
TRBD1	-	TRBV7-9	TRBJ1-1	TGTGCCAGCAGTCCCACAGGGGGCACTGAAGCTTTCTTT	CASSPTGGTEAFF
-	-	TRBV11-2	TRBJ1-1	TGTGCCAGCAGGGTAGAGGGGAGCCCTGAAGCTTTCTTT	CASRVEGSPEAFF
TRBD1	-	TRBV30	TRBJ1-3	TGTGCCTGGAGGGACAGGACTGTTGGAAACACCATATATTTT	CAWRDRTVGNTIYF
TRBD1	-	TRBV6-5	TRBJ2-7	TGTGCCAGCAGTTACTCCGGGACAGGGGGGCACGAGCAGTACTTC	CASSYSGTGGHEQYF
TRBD2	-	TRBV5-5	TRBJ2-1	TGTGCCAGCAGCTCCTGGCTGGCTAGCGGCTACAATGAGCAGTTCTTC	CASSSWLASGYNEQFF
TRBD2	once	TRBV11-1	TRBJ2-1	TGTGCCAGCAGCCAGCCCCCCTTTAGCGGGGGATCCTACAATGAGCAGTTCTTC	CASSQPPFSGGSYNEQFF
TRBD1	-	TRBV5-1	TRBJ2-3	TGCGCCAGCAGCACGGGACAGATCACAGATACGCAGTATTTT	CASSTGQITDTQYF
-	-	TRBV5-1	TRBJ1-2	TGCGCCAGCAGCTTGGGGTCGGGGCAGGGTTACGGCTACACCTTC	CASSLGSGQGYGYTF
-	-	TRBV7-2	TRBJ2-5	TGTGCCAGCAGCTTGGGGCAAACCCAGTACTTC	CASSLGQTQYF
TRBD1	-	TRBV13	TRBJ2-7	TGTGCCAGCAGCCCCTGGGACAGAACTTACGAGCAGTACTTC	CASSPWDRTYEQYF
-	-	TRBV25-1	TRBJ2-5	TGTGCCAGCAGTGCAAACAACCAAGAGACCCAGTACTTC	CASSANNQETQYF
-	-	TRBV7-9	TRBJ2-3	TGTGCCAGCAGCTTAGGGGTAGAAGCCACAGATACGCAGTATTTT	CASSLGVEATDTQYF
-	-	TRBV6-6	TRBJ2-3	TGTGCCAGCAGTTACCGCGGGACAACAGATACGCAGTATTTT	CASSYRGTTDTQYF
-	once	TRBV7-3	TRBJ2-1	TGTGCCAGCAGGAGCTACCTCTACAATGAGCAGTTCTTC	CASRSYLYNEQFF
TRBD2	-	TRBV5-4	TRBJ2-3	TGTGCCAGCAGCCCTCCGGGGGGGGGATATACGCAGTATTTT	CASSPPGGGYTQYF
-	-	TRBV5-4	TRBJ2-7	TGTGCCAGCAACCGGTGGGGCTACGAGCAGTACTTC	CASNRWGYEQYF
-	-	TRBV5-1	TRBJ1-1	TGCGCCAGCAGCCCGAGTACTAACACTGAAGCTTTCTTT	CASSPSTNTEAFF
TRBD1	-	TRBV6-1	TRBJ2-7	TGTGCCAGCAGTAGGACAGGGCTGAGGGAGCAGTACTTC	CASSRTGLREQYF
TRBD1	-	TRBV6-6	TRBJ1-4	TGTGCCAGCAGCCCTCGGACAGGAACACTGTTTTTT	CASSPRTGTLFF
-	-	TRBV28	TRBJ1-5	TGTGCCAGCAGTCAGGGTGGCAATCAGCCCCAGCATTTT	CASSQGGNQPQHF
-	-	TRBV21-1	TRBJ1-2	TGTGCCAGCAGCAAAGCCGATCCTTGGACAGGTCCTAACTATGGCTACACCTTC	CASSKADPWTGPNYGYTF
TRBD1	once	TRBV6-6	TRBJ2-4	TGTGCCAGCAGTAATACAGGGGGATCCAAAAACATTCAGTACTTC	CASSNTGGSKNIQYF
-	-	TRBV6-1	TRBJ2-3	TGTGCCAGCACGGTCAGGGGTGGCACAGATACGCAGTATTTT	CASTVRGGTDTQYF
TRBD1	-	TRBV29-1	TRBJ1-1	TGCAGCGTTGCACAGGACAGGGATAGTACTGAAGCTTTCTTT	CSVAQDRDSTEAFF
TRBD2	-	TRBV4-1	TRBJ2-7	TGCGCCAGCAGCCAGGACTGGACTAGCGGGAGTGACGAGCAGTACTTC	CASSQDWTSGSDEQYF
-	-	TRBV7-3	TRBJ1-2	TGTGCCAGCAGCCCTCGACAGGCTCCTCTGGGTAGCTACACCTTC	CASSPRQAPLGSYTF
-	once	TRBV28	TRBJ2-1	TGTGCCAGCAGTGGTCCAGGGGAAGGCCACAATGAGCAGTTCTTC	CASSGPGEGHNEQFF
-	-	TRBV2	TRBJ1-5	TGTGCCAGCAGTGGGCAGCTAAAAAATAGCAATCAGCCCCAGCATTTT	CASSGQLKNSNQPQHF
-	-	TRBV6-1	TRBJ2-1	TGTGCCAGCAGTATTGTCAATGAGCAGTTCTTC	CASSIVNEQFF
TRBD1	-	TRBV6-5	TRBJ1-1	TGTGCCAGCAGTTATGGACAGGGCCTGGGGACTGAAGCTTTCTTT	CASSYGQGLGTEAFF
TRBD1	-	TRBV5-5	TRBJ2-7	TGTGCCAGCAGCTGGGGACAGGTAGTCGGAGAGCAGTACTTC	CASSWGQVVGEQYF
-	-	TRBV5-5	TRBJ1-5	TGTGCCAGCAGCTTGTCAGCAGGGCAGCCCCAGCATTTT	CASSLSAGQPQHF
-	-	TRBV7-2	TRBJ2-3	TGTGCCAGCAGCATATGGAACAGATTGACAGATACGCAGTATTTT	CASSIWNRLTDTQYF
-	-	TRBV7-2	TRBJ2-1	TGTGCCAGCAGGGCAGCATCAGGCAATGAGCAGTTCTTC	CASRAASGNEQFF
-	-	TRBV9	TRBJ2-4	TGTGCCAGCAGCGTAGACGGGGTCGGCAAAAACATTCAGTACTTC	CASSVDGVGKNIQYF
TRBD2	-	TRBV19	TRBJ2-2	TGTGCCACCGGACTAGCGGAGGGCTGGGGCACCGGGGAGCTGTTTTTT	CATGLAEGWGTGELFF
-	-	TRBV6-6	TRBJ2-1	TGTGCCAGCAGTCCCGCCAATGAGCAGTTCTTC	CASSPANEQFF
TRBD1	-	TRBV5-1	TRBJ1-3	TGCGCCAGCAGCTTACAGGGGACCTCTGGAAACACCATATATTTT	CASSLQGTSGNTIYF
-	-	TRBV20-1	TRBJ2-5	TGCAGTGCTAATTCTCTCGGGACCCAGTACTTC	CSANSLGTQYF
TRBD1	-	TRBV19	TRBJ1-5	TGTGCCAGTACTCGACAGGGGGGTCAGCCCCAGCATTTT	CASTRQGGQPQHF
TRBD2	-	TRBV7-9	TRBJ2-1	TGTGCCAGCAGCCTAGTGGCTAGCGGGAGAGATGAGCAGTTCTTC	CASSLVASGRDEQFF
-	-	TRBV5-6	TRBJ1-1	TGTGCCAGCAGCCTGGACACTGAAGCTTTCTTT	CASSLDTEAFF